The clone carrying this T cell receptor (beta chain) is medium-sized (0.01 to 0.1%) in the sample. Trimming cost V 3 bases and J 10 bases, with 18 bases left between them. Per the germline V gene, CDR1 is LGHDT and CDR2 is YNNKEL (reference sequence). The CDR3 covers 14 residues. The sample originates from a study of early T cells in non-severe SARS-CoV-2 infection. Each single cDNA molecule received a unique molecular identifier. MiXCR was run by TCRdb on the 5' RACE reads, yielding one entry per CDR3 protein. The table shows tens of thousands of distinct CDR3 sequences, with about 5% occurring only once.

The TCR comes from an adult who was a healthcare worker with PCR-confirmed SARS-CoV-2 infection or an uninfected control (not recorded which). The J gene is TRBJ1-1, the V gene TRBV3-1, with a tentative D call TRBD1 (5 bases). Sequences were derived from whole blood, sampled at baseline. Written as DNA, the CDR3 is TGTGCCAGCAGCCAGGACAAGTACATTTGGGCAGCTTTCTTT. This sequence encodes CASSQDKYIWAAFF.